This paragraph reports one TCR beta chain. Antigen: not known. In replicate PCRs of sorted subsets, 150 to 200 ng DNA, roughly 31,000 T cell genomes, was used. Sequenced by immunoSEQ multiplex PCR; TCRdb stores in-frame clones only, minus some. The data hold approximately 2.3 million clones, with 85% to 95% observed a single time. From germline, CDR1 is SGHTA and CDR2 FQGNSA. This CDR3 region has 14 residues. The ends were cut back, 3 bases at V and 7 bases at J, with 12 bases in the middle. This specimen comes from a study of shared clonotypes between healthy human individuals. Naive CD45RA+ and memory CD45RA-negative subsets were split from CD4+ cells. Study-wide results and caveats: It was the non-shared clonotypes that had lower generation probabilities than clonotypes shared by all four donors.

The rearrangement uses TRBV7-2 and TRBJ1-4; no definite D call. What was sequenced was naive CD4+ T cells from PBMCs. Specified subset: CD45RA+ positively selected. This receptor was taken from a man aged 18-30 years in good health. Some clones in this sample may be carry-over from other donors' samples. The CDR3 region has the DNA TGTGCCAGCAGCTTTCACGGGATAGGTGAAAAACTGTTTTTT. Translation gives CASSFHGIGEKLFF.